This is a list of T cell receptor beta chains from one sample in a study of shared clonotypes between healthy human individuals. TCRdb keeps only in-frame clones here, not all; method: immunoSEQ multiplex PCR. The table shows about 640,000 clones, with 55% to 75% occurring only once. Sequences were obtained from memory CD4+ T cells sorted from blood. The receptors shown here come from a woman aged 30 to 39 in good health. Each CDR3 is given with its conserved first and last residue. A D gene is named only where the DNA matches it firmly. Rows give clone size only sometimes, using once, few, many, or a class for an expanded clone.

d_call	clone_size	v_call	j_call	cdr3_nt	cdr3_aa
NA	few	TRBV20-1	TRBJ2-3	TGCAGTGCTAAACGGACAGATACGCAGTATTTT	CSAKRTDTQYF
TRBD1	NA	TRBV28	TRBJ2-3	TGTGCCAGCACCCGGGACAGCCCTAGGACAGATACGCAGTATTTT	CASTRDSPRTDTQYF
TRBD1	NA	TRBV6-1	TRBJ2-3	TGTGCCAGCAGTGACCAACCGGGACAGGGTTCAGATACGCAGTATTTT	CASSDQPGQGSDTQYF
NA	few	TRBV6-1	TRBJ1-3	TGTGCCAGCACCGACGCGCATGGAAACACCATATATTTT	CASTDAHGNTIYF
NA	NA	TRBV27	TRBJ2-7	TGTGCCAGCAGTAATTACTACGAGCAGTACTTC	CASSNYYEQYF
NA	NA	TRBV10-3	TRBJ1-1	TGTGCCATCAGTGAGTCGCGGGGCCTCGAAGCTTTCTTT	CAISESRGLEAFF
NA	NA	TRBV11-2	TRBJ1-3	TGTGCCAGCAGCCCAACAGGGTCCGGGTCTGGAAACACCATATATTTT	CASSPTGSGSGNTIYF
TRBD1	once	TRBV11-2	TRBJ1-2	TGTGCCAGCAGCTTCTCCCGACAGGGGGCTGGAGGCTACACCTTC	CASSFSRQGAGGYTF
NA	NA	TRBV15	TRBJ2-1	TGTGCCACCAGCAGAGAGGGGACTGACAGGGTCCACTTTTACAATGAGCAGTTCTTC	CATSREGTDRVHFYNEQFF
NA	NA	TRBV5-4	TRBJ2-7	TGTGCCAGCAGCCCGGGGACACGCGAGCAGTACTTC	CASSPGTREQYF
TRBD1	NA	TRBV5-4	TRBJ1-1	TGTGCCAGCAGCATAACAGGGGTACCGAACACTGAAGCTTTCTTT	CASSITGVPNTEAFF
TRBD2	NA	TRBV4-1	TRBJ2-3	TGCGCCAGCAGCCAAGATTATAGCGGGAGGGCCTGGGGTCCAGATACGCAGTATTTT	CASSQDYSGRAWGPDTQYF
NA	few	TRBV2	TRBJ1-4	TGTGCCAGCAGTGAGGGACTTAACGAAAAACTGTTTTTT	CASSEGLNEKLFF
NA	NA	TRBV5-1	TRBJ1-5	TGCGCCAGCAGCTTGAACGGAAGGGAACAGCCCCAGCATTTT	CASSLNGREQPQHF
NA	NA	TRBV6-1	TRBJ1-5	TGTGCCAGCTCCGGTCCCCCCAATCAGCCCCAGCATTTT	CASSGPPNQPQHF
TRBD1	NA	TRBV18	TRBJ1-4	TGTGCCAGCTCTTGGACAGGGGAGAATGAAAAACTGTTTTTT	CASSWTGENEKLFF
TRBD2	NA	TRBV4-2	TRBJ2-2	TGTGCCAGCAGCCTCTGGACTAGCGGGAGCTCCGGGGAGCTGTTTTTT	CASSLWTSGSSGELFF
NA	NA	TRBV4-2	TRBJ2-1	TGTGCCAGCAGCCAAGACAGTGGAGGGAGTCGGGAGCAGTTCTTC	CASSQDSGGSREQFF
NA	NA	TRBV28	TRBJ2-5	TGTGCCAGCAGCCGACGGACTGGATCCCAGGAGACCCAGTACTTC	CASSRRTGSQETQYF
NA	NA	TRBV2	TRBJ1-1	TGTGCCAGCAACAGGGAAGAGACTGAAGCTTTCTTT	CASNREETEAFF
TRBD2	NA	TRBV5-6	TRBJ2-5	TGTGCCAGCGGGTCTAGCGGGAGTACCCAAGAGACCCAGTACTTC	CASGSSGSTQETQYF
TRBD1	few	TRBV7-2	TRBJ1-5	TGTGCCAGCAGCTTAGACAGGGGGAATGCCCAGCATTTT	CASSLDRGNAQHF
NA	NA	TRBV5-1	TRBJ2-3	TGCGCCAGCAGCTTGGGGGGGGCCCCTAGCACAGATACGCAGTATTTT	CASSLGGAPSTDTQYF
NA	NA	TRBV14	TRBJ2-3	TGTGCCAGCAGCGTACTAGGGACCACAGATACGCAGTATTTT	CASSVLGTTDTQYF
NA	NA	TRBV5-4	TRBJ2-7	TGTGCCAGCAGCTCCGACTCTCCAAACGAGCAGTACTTC	CASSSDSPNEQYF
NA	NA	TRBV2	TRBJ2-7	TGTGCCAGCACCGCGGAGGGCGAGCAGTACTTC	CASTAEGEQYF
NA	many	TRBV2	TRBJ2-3	TGTGCCAGCCCGCCCGGCACAGATACGCAGTATTTT	CASPPGTDTQYF
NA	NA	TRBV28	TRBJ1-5	TGTGCCAGCAGTCCGGGACACCCCAATCAGCCCCAGCATTTT	CASSPGHPNQPQHF
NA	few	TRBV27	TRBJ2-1	TGTGCCAGCATCGAGCCCGGGACCAAAAGGGGTGAGCAGTTCTTC	CASIEPGTKRGEQFF
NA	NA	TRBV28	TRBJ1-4	TGTGCCAGCAGCGACTCGGGCATACAGGCAACTAATGAAAAACTGTTTTTT	CASSDSGIQATNEKLFF
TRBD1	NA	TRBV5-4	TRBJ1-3	TGTGCCAGCAGCGATAGGACAGGGGGCAACTCTGGAAACACCATATATTTT	CASSDRTGGNSGNTIYF
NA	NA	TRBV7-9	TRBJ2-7	TGTGCCAGCAGCGCCGTTCGGGGCAGGGACTCCTACGAGCAGTACTTC	CASSAVRGRDSYEQYF
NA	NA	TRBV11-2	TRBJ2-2	TGTGCCAGCAGCTTAACATCGGGGGGCGGCAACACCGGGGAGCTGTTTTTT	CASSLTSGGGNTGELFF
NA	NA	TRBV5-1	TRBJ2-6	TGCGCCAGCAGCTTGCTGTGGGGGGACGAAAAGGCCAACGTCCTGACTTTC	CASSLLWGDEKANVLTF
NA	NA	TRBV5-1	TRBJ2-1	TGCGCCAGCAGCTTGGCAGCCTCAGGGGTCTACAATGAGCAGTTCTTC	CASSLAASGVYNEQFF
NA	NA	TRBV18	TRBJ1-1	TGTGCCAGCTCGGGTGGACAGAACACTGAAGCTTTCTTT	CASSGGQNTEAFF
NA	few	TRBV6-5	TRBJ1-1	TGTGCCAGCAGTTACTCGAGGCAGGGACACACTGAAGCTTTCTTT	CASSYSRQGHTEAFF
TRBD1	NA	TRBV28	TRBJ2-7	TGTGCCAGCAAGGTTGGGGGAGGGACAGGGGCCTACGAGCAGTACTTC	CASKVGGGTGAYEQYF
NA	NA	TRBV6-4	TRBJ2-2	TGTGCCAGCAGTGACCTGGGGCTCCCAGGGAACACCGGGGAGCTGTTTTTT	CASSDLGLPGNTGELFF
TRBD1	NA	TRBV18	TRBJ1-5	TGTGCCAGCTCACCACTGACAGGGGAAGGGGCCCAGCATTTT	CASSPLTGEGAQHF
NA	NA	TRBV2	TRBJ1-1	TGTGCCAGCACAGGGATCGCAAACACTGAAGCTTTCTTT	CASTGIANTEAFF
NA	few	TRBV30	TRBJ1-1	TGTGCCTGGAAATACAATTCCCACAATGAAGCTTTCTTT	CAWKYNSHNEAFF
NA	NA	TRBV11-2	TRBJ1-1	TGTGCCAGCAGCTGGGGGGTCGGGAACACTGAAGCTTTCTTT	CASSWGVGNTEAFF
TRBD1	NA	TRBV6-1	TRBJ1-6	TGTGCCAGCATACCGGACAGGGGGTTGGGATCACCCCTCCACTTT	CASIPDRGLGSPLHF
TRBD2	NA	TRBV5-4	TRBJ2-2	TGTGCCAGCAGCCCCGGGACTAGCAACACCGGGGAGCTGTTTTTT	CASSPGTSNTGELFF
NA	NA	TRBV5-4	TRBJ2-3	TGTGCCAGCAGCTTGGGAGGGGGAGGGAGCACAGATACGCAGTATTTT	CASSLGGGGSTDTQYF
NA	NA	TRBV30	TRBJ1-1	TGTGCCTGGAACTCCAGGGCCTTAAACACTGAAGCTTTCTTT	CAWNSRALNTEAFF